This T cell receptor beta chain was recorded in a study of glioma-infiltrating T cells after dendritic cell vaccination. Looking at the study overall: Autologous tumor lysate-pulsed dendritic cell vaccination was given between the early 2000s and the early 2010s.

CDR3 length: 14 residues. Per germline, CDR1 GTSNPN and CDR2 SVGIG (reference sequence). Losses at the gene ends were 6 bases for V and 3 bases for J; bases not matched to a gene: 5. Time point: after dendritic cell vaccination, including at tumor progression/relapse. Selection required adequate fresh-frozen tumor tissue plus more than two years' survival data. All glioblastoma patients lacked an isocitrate dehydrogenase mutation. The method was immunoSEQ multiplex PCR; TCRdb's version includes in-frame clones alone and lacks a portion of them. The data contain approximately 60,000 clones, roughly nine tenths of them singletons.

The chain combines TRBV30 with TRBJ1-4; 9 nucleotides align to TRBD1. The source was blood, collected after dendritic cell vaccination. The sequence was collected from a human donor with glioblastoma. CDR3 sequence reads: CACDRGSANEKLFF. The CDR3, as DNA: TGTGCCTGTGACAGGGGGTCGGCTAATGAAAAACTGTTTTTT.